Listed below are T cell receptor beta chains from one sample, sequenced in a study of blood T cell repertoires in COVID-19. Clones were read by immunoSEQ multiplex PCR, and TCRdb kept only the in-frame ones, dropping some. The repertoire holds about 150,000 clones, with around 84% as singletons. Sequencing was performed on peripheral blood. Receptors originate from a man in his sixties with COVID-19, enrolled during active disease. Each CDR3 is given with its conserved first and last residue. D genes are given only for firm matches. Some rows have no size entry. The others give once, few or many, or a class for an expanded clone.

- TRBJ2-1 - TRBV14 CASSQLGASSYNEQFF TGTGCCAGCAGCCAGTTAGGGGCAAGCTCCTACAATGAGCAGTTCTTC
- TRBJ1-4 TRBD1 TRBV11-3 CASSPGGRASINEKLFF TGTGCCAGCAGCCCAGGGGGCAGGGCTAGCATTAATGAAAAACTGTTTTTT
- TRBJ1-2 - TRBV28 CASSYIHGYTF TGTGCCAGCAGTTACATTCATGGCTACACCTTC
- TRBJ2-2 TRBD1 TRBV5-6 CASSLVQGAGTGELFF TGTGCCAGCAGCTTGGTCCAGGGGGCAGGTACCGGGGAGCTGTTTTTT
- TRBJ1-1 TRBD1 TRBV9 CASSVIGTATMNTEAFF TGTGCCAGCAGCGTAATAGGGACAGCTACTATGAACACTGAAGCTTTCTTT
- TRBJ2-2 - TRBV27 CASSPFRRRGGAGELFF TGTGCCAGCAGCCCATTTCGGCGCAGGGGAGGGGCCGGGGAGCTGTTTTTT
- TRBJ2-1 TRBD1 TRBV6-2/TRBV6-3 CASSRGQGIYNEQFF TGTGCCAGCAGCAGAGGACAGGGGATATACAATGAGCAGTTCTTC
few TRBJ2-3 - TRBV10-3 CAISVLGRESTDTQYF TGTGCCATCAGTGTTTTGGGGCGGGAAAGCACAGATACGCAGTATTTT
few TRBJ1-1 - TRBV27 CASFTRGDFRSEAFF TGTGCCAGCTTCACCCGGGGAGATTTTCGGTCTGAAGCTTTCTTT
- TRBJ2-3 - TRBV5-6 CASRWRINTDTQYF TGTGCCAGCAGGTGGCGGATCAACACAGATACGCAGTATTTT
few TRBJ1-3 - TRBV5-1 CASSPRGFGASGNTIYF TGCGCCAGCAGCCCGCGTGGTTTCGGAGCATCTGGAAACACCATATATTTT
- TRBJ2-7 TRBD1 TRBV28 CASRPYTGTGGYEQYF TGTGCCAGCAGACCTTATACCGGGACAGGGGGCTACGAGCAGTACTTC
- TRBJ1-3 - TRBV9 CASSASDRTTIYF TGTGCCAGCAGCGCATCCGACAGAACCACCATATATTTT
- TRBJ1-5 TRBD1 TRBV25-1 CASRGGAGNQPQHF TGTGCCAGCAGAGGGGGCGCGGGCAATCAGCCCCAGCATTTT
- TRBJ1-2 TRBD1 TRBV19 CASSILDRVAYGYTF TGTGCCAGTAGTATTTTGGACAGGGTGGCCTATGGCTACACCTTC
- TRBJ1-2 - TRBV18 CASSTGRANYGYTF TGTGCCAGCTCTACAGGGCGAGCTAACTATGGCTACACCTTC
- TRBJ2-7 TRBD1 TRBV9 CASSAPGQGPRSF TGTGCCAGCAGCGCTCCGGGACAGGGCCCTAGGAGCTTC